The 12 T cell receptor beta chains reported below all come from one sample, sequenced in a study of OX40 agonist ivuxolimab in advanced cancers. The data were produced by immunoSEQ multiplex PCR, yet TCRdb's version contains in-frame clones alone and is incomplete. The sample holds about 73,000 clones, just under 90% seen once. Source: CD4+ or CD8+ T cells sorted from blood, taken in a trial of the OX40 agonist ivuxolimab. These TCRs come from an adult with an advanced solid tumor such as melanoma, head and neck, liver or kidney cancer.

The V and J genes are TRBV29-1 and TRBJ2-5; 7 bases map to TRBD2. CDR1 and CDR2 (germline): SQVTM, ANQGSEA. This CDR3 has 13 residues. V shed 8 bases, J shed 2 bases, and the junction held 8 bases outside the gene matches. CDR3 DNA: TGCAGCATCTCCCCGGGACTACAAGAGACCCAGTACTTC. This sequence encodes CSISPGLQETQYF.

This chain uses TRBV9 with TRBJ2-5; perhaps TRBD1 as D (6 bases). The length of the CDR3 is 15 residues. V was shortened by 0 bases and J by 5 bases, with 14 bases between the two germline ends. Germline assignment: CDR1 SGDLS and CDR2 YYNGEE. The CDR3 here is CASSVAPTGSETQYF. Here the CDR3 DNA reads TGTGCCAGCAGCGTAGCCCCGACAGGTAGTGAGACCCAGTACTTC.

The V gene is TRBV6-6, the J gene TRBJ1-2; no firm D call. The CDR3 runs 14 residues. V lost 3 bases and J 4 bases, leaving 12 bases between the germline ends. Germline CDR1 MNHNY, CDR2 SVGAGI (reference sequence). The DNA for the CDR3 is TGTGCCAGCAGTTATGGTCCTATCCCCTATGGCTACACCTTC. Amino acid sequence: CASSYGPIPYGYTF.

This chain links TRBV18 with TRBJ2-5; either TRBD1 or TRBD2 may supply D (5 bases each). Germline assignment: CDR1 KGHSH and CDR2 LQKENI. The CDR3 is 15 residues long. Trimming took off 2 bases at V and 5 bases at J, with 15 bases between the two ends. Written as DNA, the CDR3 is TGTGCCAGCTCACCAGCAGGGCGAGAGCGGGAGACCCAGTACTTC. Encoded protein: CASSPAGRERETQYF.

V usage is TRBV2 and J usage is TRBJ1-1, with D possibly matching TRBD1 (5 bases). Trimming removed 2 bases from V and 5 bases from J, with 9 bases in between. The germline V gene encodes CDR1 SNHLY and CDR2 FYNNEI. The CDR3 sequence is 13 residues long. CDR3 bases: TGTGCCAGCAGTGAACGACAGTTGACTGAAGCTTTCTTT. This translates into CASSERQLTEAFF.

The chain couples TRBV4-2 to TRBJ1-1, with D perhaps matching TRBD1 (6 bases). Trimming took 4 bases from V and 5 from J, leaving 17 bases between them. The CDR3 has 15 amino acids. Germline V gene lookup returns CDR1 LGHNA and CDR2 YNFKEQ. The CDR3 DNA follows: TGTGCCAGCAGCCCCCAGTTAGGGGGGGATACTGAAGCTTTCTTT. Translation: CASSPQLGGDTEAFF.

V and J are TRBV30 and TRBJ1-1; TRBD1 is a possible D gene (5 bases). The CDR3 spans 13 residues. Germline V gene sequence: CDR1 GTSNPN, CDR2 SVGIG (reference sequence). The germline V and J ends were trimmed by 1 base and 3 bases, with 9 bases remaining between them. CDR3 coding DNA: TGTGCCTGGAGTGCCAGGGCGGACACTGAAGCTTTCTTT. Translating gives CAWSARADTEAFF.

The chain couples TRBV6-1 to TRBJ2-7; D is perhaps TRBD1 (5 bases). In germline, CDR1 is MNHNS, CDR2 SASEGT. This CDR3 contains 14 residues. The V end was cut by 8 bases, the J end by 2 bases, with 16 bases between. Written as DNA, the CDR3 is TGTGCCAGCCTGACAGTGACTGAAACCTACGAGCAGTACTTC. This translates into CASLTVTETYEQYF.

This chain links TRBV30 with TRBJ1-6; TRBD1 might be the D (5 bases). Trimming pared 6 bases from V and 8 bases from J, leaving 20 bases between. Germline V gene data show CDR1 as GTSNPN and CDR2 as SVGIG (reference sequence). The CDR3 spans 15 residues. CDR3 loop: CACQGLLSDHSPLHF. The CDR3 nucleotides are TGTGCCTGTCAGGGTTTACTTTCCGACCATTCACCCCTCCACTTT.

V is TRBV5-1 and J is TRBJ2-7, with TRBD1 matching 11 bases. The CDR3 extends over 16 amino acids. Trimming at V came to 4 bases and at J to 3 bases, leaving 9 bases not matched to a gene. From germline, CDR1 is SGHRS and CDR2 YFSETQ. In nucleotides, the CDR3 is TGCGCCAGCAGCCCCGGAGGGGGGACAGGGGGCTACGAGCAGTACTTC. Translated, it gives CASSPGGGTGGYEQYF.

V and J are TRBV11-2 and TRBJ2-5; tentative D call: TRBD1 (6 bases). The J call is in doubt because the DNA end fits TRBJ2-7 better. Germline lookup yields CDR1 SGHAT and CDR2 FQNNGV. This CDR3 has 12 residues. Written as DNA, the CDR3 is TGTGCCAGCCAACAGGGAATCTACGAGCAGTACTTC. This encodes CASQQGIYEQYF.

This rearrangement joins TRBV7-6 to TRBJ2-5; D gene uncertain. This CDR3 region has 15 residues. Germline values: CDR1 SGHVS, CDR2 FNYEAQ. V was shortened by 4 bases and J by 2 bases, with 14 bases between the two germline ends. The CDR3 sequence is CASSSDLIPQETQYF. The CDR3 DNA reads as TGTGCCAGCAGCTCCGACCTTATCCCTCAAGAGACCCAGTACTTC. Together with reference TRBV7-6 and TRBJ2-5, the CDR3 gives the full variable domain: GAGVSQSPRYKVTKRGQDVALRCDPISGHVSLYWYRQALGQGPEFLTYFNYEAQQDKSGLPNDRFSAERPEGSISTLTIQRTEQRDSAMYRCASSSDLIPQETQYFGPGTRLLVL.